The present T cell receptor beta chain was sequenced within a study of CD4 T cell repertoires in COVID-19. The CDR3 spans 12 residues. Trimming took off 2 bases at V and 5 bases at J, with 9 bases between the two ends. Per the germline V gene, CDR1 is GTSNPN and CDR2 is SVGIG (reference sequence). The memory T cells were sequenced right after ex vivo isolation, without culture. The table came from immunoSEQ multiplex PCR; TCRdb's copy has only in-frame clones and leaves some out. The profile shows about 75,000 clones, 83% of them singletons. Sequenced here: CD4+ T cells from peripheral blood, sampled after recovery from COVID-19. This clonotype was obtained from a human donor who had COVID-19. J is TRBJ2-5 and V is TRBV30; D not certain. The CDR3 sequence is CAWSRRRETQYF. The CDR3 nucleotides read TGTGCCTGGAGTAGAAGGCGGGAGACCCAGTACTTC.